The 28 T cell receptor beta chains below were found in one sample sequenced in a study of cytomegalovirus exposure and HLA in healthy donors (dated by TCRdb to the late 2010s). Library generation was performed with the immunoSEQ multiplex PCR assay. The multiplex PCR relied on a mix of 60 forward primers for TCR Vbeta segments and 13 reverse primers for TCR Jbeta segments. What TCRdb holds here is the immuneACCESS table cut down to in-frame rearrangements. Part of the clones is not present; checked against another copy, under half of the missing clones reflect an unresolved V gene, and the others are unexplained. Present in this sample are 150,000 to 200,000 clones, roughly 77% of which were seen just once. The ten largest clonotypes hold about 11% of the sample. The source material was PBMCs. These receptor sequences come from a man between 18 and 29 years old in good health and CMV-seropositive.

The V gene is TRBV6-5, the J gene TRBJ1-5, with 8 bases lining up with TRBD1. Germline V gene lookup returns CDR1 MNHEY and CDR2 SVGAGI. V was clipped by 5 bases and J by 11 bases; unmatched bases: 11. The CDR3 has 14 residues. CDR3 nucleotides: TGTGCCAGCAGTAAAGACAGGGGAACCATGGCCCAGCATTTT. It yields the protein CASSKDRGTMAQHF.

This rearrangement joins TRBV6-1 to TRBJ2-2; 11 bases align to TRBD2. V shed 6 bases and J 13 bases; nucleotides not matched to a gene: 7. Germline values: CDR1 MNHNS, CDR2 SASEGT. The CDR3 extends over 13 amino acids. The CDR3 region is CASRITGTSGLFF. CDR3 nucleotide sequence: TGTGCCAGCAGAATAACCGGGACTAGCGGGCTGTTTTTT.

The rearrangement joins TRBV30 to TRBJ1-6; TRBD1 agrees at 8 bases. CDR1 is GTSNPN and CDR2 is SVGIG in the germline V gene (reference sequence). This CDR3 is built from 14 residues. V shed 4 bases, J shed 6 bases, and the junction held 5 bases outside the gene matches. The CDR3 nucleotides are TGTGCCTGGACGGACAGGGTGGGTAATTCACCCCTCCACTTT. Its translation: CAWTDRVGNSPLHF.

This chain joins TRBV6-4 and TRBJ2-3; D call uncertain. Germline V gene data show CDR1 as MRHNA and CDR2 as SNTAGT. The CDR3 is 15 amino acids. V was pared by 4 bases and J by 0 bases, with 11 bases between. The CDR3 coding sequence is TGTGCCAGCAGTGCTGAAGAGACAAGCACAGATACGCAGTATTTT. Its protein product is CASSAEETSTDTQYF.

CDR3: CASTGGTGRNEQYF. In nucleotides, the CDR3 is TGTGCCAGCACGGGCGGGACGGGAAGGAACGAGCAGTACTTC. The V gene is TRBV2, the J gene TRBJ2-7; a possible D gene is TRBD2 (6 bases). This CDR3 contains 14 residues. Deletions cut 7 bases from V and 5 bases from J, with 18 bases between. The germline gives CDR1 SNHLY, CDR2 FYNNEI.

This sequence joins TRBV4-1 and TRBJ2-5, with D perhaps matching TRBD2 (6 bases). V lost 3 bases and J lost 3, with 14 bases in between. The CDR3 totals 15 residues. Germline V gene data show CDR1 as MGHRA and CDR2 as YSYEKL. The CDR3 DNA reads as TGCGCCAGCAGCCAGACTCCTCGCGGGGAAGAGACCCAGTACTTC. Amino acid sequence: CASSQTPRGEETQYF.

This chain joins TRBV11-2 and TRBJ2-3, with 8 bases lining up with TRBD2. The CDR3 totals 14 residues. J lost 6 bases, V lost 4 bases, and 6 bases had no gene match. CDR1 SGHAT and CDR2 FQNNGV come from the germline V gene. In DNA, the CDR3 is TGTGCCAGCAGCTCAAGCGGGAGTCGTGATACGCAGTATTTT. Amino acid sequence: CASSSSGSRDTQYF.

J is TRBJ1-1 and V is TRBV18; D might be TRBD1 (6 bases). Trimming took off 6 bases at V and 5 bases at J, with 19 bases between the two ends. This CDR3 is 15 amino acids long. Per the germline V gene, CDR1 is KGHSH and CDR2 is LQKENI. CDR3 sequence (DNA): TGTGCCAGCTCCCCCATCGTGGGGGCGGATACTGAAGCTTTCTTT. Translation: CASSPIVGADTEAFF.

This clone was counted between two and nine times. J is TRBJ2-7 and V is TRBV2; D is unclear. Germline V gene data show CDR1 as SNHLY and CDR2 as FYNNEI. This CDR3 is 15 amino acids long. Between the trimmed V and J ends, which lost 6 bases and 0 bases, there was a span of 15 bases. The CDR3 sequence: CASRYRSVISYEQYF. The CDR3 nucleotides read TGTGCCAGCAGGTATCGATCGGTCATCTCCTACGAGCAGTACTTC. The whole variable domain, filled in from reference TRBV2 and TRBJ2-7, reads EPEVTQTPSHQVTQMGQEVILRCVPISNHLYFYWYRQILGQKVEFLVSFYNNEISEKSEIFDDQFSVERPDGSNFTLKIRSTKLEDSAMYFCASRYRSVISYEQYFGPGTRLTVT.

V usage is TRBV9 and J usage is TRBJ2-2, with 16 bases matching TRBD2. Germline CDR1 reads SGDLS; CDR2 reads YYNGEE. With 6 bases clipped from V and 6 bases from J, the junction kept 5 bases outside the gene matches. This CDR3 is built from 16 residues. CDR3 sequence: CASTGLAGGPAGELFF. As DNA, the CDR3 is TGTGCCAGCACGGGACTAGCGGGAGGGCCGGCCGGGGAGCTGTTTTTT. The full variable domain, completed using reference TRBV9 and TRBJ2-2, is DSGVTQTPKHLITATGQRVTLRCSPRSGDLSVYWYQQSLDQGLQFLIQYYNGEERAKGNILERFSAQQFPDLHSELNLSSLELGDSALYFCASTGLAGGPAGELFFGEGSRLTVL.

A few counts support this clone. The chain combines TRBV5-8 with TRBJ2-3; tentatively, D is TRBD2 (6 bases). V shed 1 base and J shed 5 bases, with 11 bases lying between them. CDR1 is SGHTS, CDR2 YDEGEE, per germline. The CDR3 has 14 residues. The chain's CDR3 is CASSLFRRGDTQYF. In DNA form, the CDR3 reads TGTGCCAGCAGCTTGTTCCGGCGGGGAGATACGCAGTATTTT.

About this clone itself: One junction end does not reproduce the germline sequence, and a read error may be involved. This chain joins TRBV6-5 and TRBJ1-2, with TRBD1 identical over 9 bases. The CDR3 covers 14 residues. Germline V gene data show CDR1 as MNHEY and CDR2 as SVGAGI. CDR3 region: CASSPQGAKYGYTF. Written as DNA, the CDR3 is TGTGCCAGCAGCCCACAGGGGGCTAAGTATGGCTACACCTTC.

This clone was counted a few times. The chain couples TRBV6-5 to TRBJ2-1; D not certain. Deletions cut 0 bases from V and 9 bases from J, with 12 bases between. This CDR3 spans 14 amino acids. Germline CDR1 and CDR2: MNHEY and SVGAGI. CDR3 nucleotides: TGTGCCAGCAGTTACTCGAATCCTTTGAGTGAGCAGTTCTTC. Protein sequence: CASSYSNPLSEQFF.

The chain combines TRBV7-2 with TRBJ2-3; 9 bases align to TRBD1. The CDR3 is made up of 15 amino acids. V shed 5 bases and J 4 bases; nucleotides not matched to a gene: 7. The germline V gene encodes CDR1 SGHTA and CDR2 FQGNSA. For the CDR3, the DNA is TGTGCCAGCAGCAATACCGGGACAGGGCCAGATACGCAGTATTTT. This sequence encodes CASSNTGTGPDTQYF.

The chain uses TRBV28 and TRBJ2-5; perhaps TRBD1 as D (6 bases). The CDR3 length is 14 residues. CDR1 is MDHEN and CDR2 is SYDVKM in the germline V gene. V was trimmed by 5 bases and J by 3 bases, leaving 13 bases between them. The chain's CDR3 is CASSRPTGEETQYF. As DNA, the CDR3 is TGTGCCAGCAGTCGACCGACAGGAGAAGAGACCCAGTACTTC.

V and J are TRBV9 and TRBJ2-3; possible D gene TRBD2, 5 bases. Germline lookup yields CDR1 SGDLS and CDR2 YYNGEE. Trimming removed 0 bases from V and 4 bases from J, with 12 bases in between. This CDR3 is 15 amino acids long. Written as DNA, the CDR3 is TGTGCCAGCAGCGTAGCGGGGAACGTTGCAGATACGCAGTATTTT. Translated, it gives CASSVAGNVADTQYF.

The chain is built from TRBV29-1 and TRBJ2-7; D possibly corresponds to TRBD2 (5 bases). CDR3 length equals 13 residues. Trimming took off 2 bases at V and 1 base at J, with 9 bases between the two ends. Germline CDR1 and CDR2: SQVTM and ANQGSEA. The CDR3 DNA follows: TGCAGCGTTGAACTGGACTTATCCTACGAGCAGTACTTC. Protein sequence: CSVELDLSYEQYF.

The V gene is TRBV18, the J gene TRBJ2-7; possible D gene TRBD1, 6 bases. The germline V gene has CDR1 KGHSH and CDR2 LQKENI. V was shortened by 5 bases and J by 3 bases, with 14 bases between the two germline ends. The CDR3 is made up of 14 amino acids. CDR3 in amino acids: CASSYDRLSYEQYF. In nucleotides, the CDR3 is TGTGCCAGCTCATACGACAGGCTCAGCTACGAGCAGTACTTC.

The chain uses TRBV27 and TRBJ1-2; the D is unclear. Germline CDR1 and CDR2: MNHEY and SMNVEV (reference sequence). Deletions cut 0 bases from V and 7 bases from J, with 9 bases between. The CDR3 length is 13 residues. In nucleotides, the CDR3 is TGTGCCAGCAGTTTATCAGACTTGGGTGGCTACACCTTC. This sequence encodes CASSLSDLGGYTF.

CDR3 protein: CASSPQGEAQYF. Written as DNA, the CDR3 is TGTGCCAGCAGCCCCCAAGGTGAGGCCCAGTACTTC. The J gene is TRBJ2-5, the V gene TRBV7-9; D is uncertain. CDR3 length equals 12 residues. V lost 5 bases and J 9 bases, leaving 13 bases between the germline ends. Germline CDR1 is SEHNR and CDR2 is FQNEAQ (reference sequence).

This chain joins TRBV7-6 and TRBJ2-7; TRBD2 might be the D (5 bases). Germline values: CDR1 SGHVS, CDR2 FNYEAQ. The ends were cut back, 2 bases at V and 0 bases at J, with 17 bases in the middle. CDR3 length equals 17 residues. The CDR3 nucleotides are TGTGCCAGCAGCTTAAGGGTTAGAGGGAAGAGCTCCTACGAGCAGTACTTC. It translates to CASSLRVRGKSSYEQYF.

The chain carries TRBV27 and TRBJ2-7; TRBD2 aligns across 11 bases. Germline loops: CDR1 MNHEY, CDR2 SMNVEV (reference sequence). After removal of 6 bases from V and 6 bases from J, the junction contained 10 bases not matched to a gene. This CDR3 spans 15 amino acids. As DNA, the CDR3 is TGTGCCAGCAGACTAGCGGGAGAAGTCGTGGCCGAGCAGTACTTC. Its translation: CASRLAGEVVAEQYF.

This clone has just one count. The V and J genes are TRBV6-1 and TRBJ1-1; a possible D gene is TRBD1 (6 bases). V was trimmed by 4 bases and J by 7 bases, leaving 19 bases between them. Germline assignment: CDR1 MNHNS and CDR2 SASEGT. This CDR3 is 15 amino acids long. CDR3 nucleotides: TGTGCCAGCAGTGTCTCCCTTGACAGGACTTGTGAAGCTTTCTTT. Encoded protein: CASSVSLDRTCEAFF.

This clone was recorded a few times. This rearrangement joins TRBV7-2 to TRBJ2-1, with 9 bases fitting TRBD2. The length of the CDR3 is 15 residues. Per the germline V gene, CDR1 is SGHTA and CDR2 is FQGNSA. V was clipped by 1 base and J by 9 bases; unmatched bases: 7. CDR3 sequence: CASSLVSGSRVEQFF. CDR3 sequence (DNA): TGTGCCAGCAGCTTAGTTAGCGGGAGCCGCGTTGAGCAGTTCTTC.

The chain carries TRBV9 and TRBJ2-2; D is possibly TRBD2 (5 bases). Trimming removed 3 bases from V and 7 bases from J, with 19 bases in between. The CDR3 runs to 16 residues. Germline CDR1 SGDLS, CDR2 YYNGEE. The CDR3 sequence is CASSDGRGGLGGELFF. In DNA form, the CDR3 reads TGTGCCAGCAGCGACGGACGCGGCGGGCTAGGCGGGGAGCTGTTTTTT.

This clone appeared a single time. The chain is built from TRBV5-1 and TRBJ1-1; no clear D gene. The germline CDR1 and CDR2 sequences are SGHRS and YFSETQ. V was trimmed by 0 bases and J by 0 bases, leaving 12 bases between them. The CDR3 has 16 amino acids. For the CDR3, the DNA is TGCGCCAGCAGCTTGGGCTTCGGGTCCCTGAACACTGAAGCTTTCTTT. Protein product: CASSLGFGSLNTEAFF.

This sequence joins TRBV5-1 and TRBJ2-1; D not certain. From germline, CDR1 is SGHRS and CDR2 YFSETQ. The CDR3 is 15 amino acids. Trimming shortened V by 5 bases and J by 6 bases, and 18 bases separated the two germline ends. The CDR3 DNA reads TGCGCCAGCAGTCATGCGATAAGTCCCGCCAATGAGCAGTTCTTC. Encoded protein: CASSHAISPANEQFF.

The chain couples TRBV11-2 to TRBJ2-7; 7 bases line up with TRBD1. This CDR3 is 14 amino acids long. Germline V gene lookup returns CDR1 SGHAT and CDR2 FQNNGV. V shed 4 bases, J shed 3 bases, and the junction held 6 bases outside the gene matches. CDR3 residues: CASSSTTGIYEQYF. CDR3 sequence (DNA): TGTGCCAGCAGCTCGACGACAGGGATCTACGAGCAGTACTTC.